Listed here are 9 T cell receptor beta chains from one sample, sequenced in a study of T cells in Graves' hyperthyroidism and ophthalmopathy. Researchers amplified the TCR beta CDR3 regions from RNA transcripts. RT-PCR in the first round (using the HTBI primer set) targeted the TCR CDR3. MiXCR, applied by TCRdb to the multiplex PCR reads, yields one record per CDR3 protein. The sample shows under 400,000 distinct CDR3 sequences, approximately 13% of them seen only once. Sequencing was done on a sample of blood. Receptors originate from a woman under 30 with Graves' hyperthyroidism.

This clonotype was observed at least ten times. V is TRBV7-2 and J is TRBJ2-7, with D uncertain. This CDR3 spans 14 amino acids. Germline CDR1 SGHTA, CDR2 FQGNSA. V lost 2 bases and J lost 6, with 14 bases in between. The CDR3 DNA is TGTGCCAGCAGCTTATGGCGCAGGTCTCTCGAGCAGTACTTC. Its translation is CASSLWRRSLEQYF. Using reference TRBV7-2 and TRBJ2-7 for the parts outside the CDR3, the full variable domain is GAGVSQSPSNKVTEKGKDVELRCDPISGHTALYWYRQSLGQGLEFLIYFQGNSAPDKSGLPSDRFSAERTGGSVSTLTIQRTQQEDSAVYLCASSLWRRSLEQYFGPGTRLTVT.

In this sample, this clonotype turned up many times. This sequence joins TRBV6-4 and TRBJ2-1; D perhaps matches TRBD2 (6 bases). The V end was cut by 3 bases, the J end by 7 bases, with 13 bases between. The CDR3 covers 14 residues. Per the germline V gene, CDR1 is MRHNA and CDR2 is SNTAGT. This chain's CDR3 is CASSDSEGANEQFF. CDR3 DNA sequence: TGTGCCAGCAGTGATTCGGAGGGTGCGAATGAGCAGTTCTTC.

The gene calls are TRBV28 and TRBJ1-6; tentative D call: TRBD1 (6 bases). This CDR3 is built from 15 residues. The V gene lost 5 bases and the J gene lost 8 bases, with 16 bases spanning the gap. CDR1 is MDHEN and CDR2 is SYDVKM in the germline V gene. As DNA, the CDR3 is TGTGCCAGCAGTACTCGGGACATCTCCCATTCACCCCTCCACTTT. Translating gives CASSTRDISHSPLHF.

The chain links TRBV7-9 to TRBJ1-3, with a weak D call TRBD1 (5 bases). Trimming cost V 2 bases and J 8 bases, with 10 bases left between them. The CDR3 loop spans 13 amino acids. The germline gives CDR1 SEHNR, CDR2 FQNEAQ (reference sequence). The CDR3 spells CASSLWLGDTIYF. The CDR3 nucleotides read TGTGCCAGCAGCTTATGGCTGGGGGACACCATATATTTT.

This chain links TRBV6-2 or TRBV6-3 with TRBJ1-2; D is possibly TRBD1 (5 bases). This CDR3 comprises 14 residues. Germline loops: CDR1 MNHEY, CDR2 SVGEGT. The V and J ends lost 1 base and 6 bases respectively, with 12 bases between them. The CDR3 sequence: CASSYLDTKDGYTF. CDR3 in DNA: TGTGCCAGCAGTTACTTGGACACTAAGGATGGCTACACCTTC.

This clonotype was seen many times. This chain links TRBV12-3 or TRBV12-4 with TRBJ2-4, with TRBD2 matching 10 bases. The V gene end was trimmed by 3 bases and the J gene end by 0 bases; junction bases not matched to a gene: 17. The CDR3 is 21 amino acids. The CDR3 loop is CASSFSVRGSGRTLAKNIQYF. The DNA for the CDR3 is TGTGCCAGCAGTTTCAGTGTACGGGGTAGCGGGAGGACTCTAGCCAAAAACATTCAGTACTTC.

This clonotype has ten or more counts. The V gene is TRBV20-1, the J gene TRBJ2-3; D gene ambiguous. The V end lost 6 bases, the J end lost 2 bases, and 9 bases lay between the germline ends. Germline CDR1 is DFQATT and CDR2 is SNEGSKA (reference sequence). The CDR3 extends over 12 amino acids. CDR3 loop: CSATHPTDTQYF. The CDR3 nucleotides read TGCAGTGCCACCCACCCCACAGATACGCAGTATTTT.

This clonotype was observed a handful of times. This sequence joins TRBV4-1 and TRBJ1-2, with 8 nucleotides matching TRBD1. CDR3 length equals 14 residues. Germline trimming cut 3 bases from V and 7 bases from J; bases unmatched to any gene: 7. CDR1 MGHRA and CDR2 YSYEKL come from the germline V gene. The CDR3 loop is CASSHATGGLGYTF. The CDR3 DNA reads TGCGCCAGCAGCCACGCTACAGGGGGTCTTGGCTACACCTTC.

The table lists this clonotype with a few counts. This chain uses TRBV9 with TRBJ2-3; weak D call: TRBD2 (5 bases). CDR3 length: 16 residues. CDR1 is SGDLS, CDR2 YYNGEE, per germline. Trimming removed 0 bases at V and 0 bases at J, with 11 bases between. The CDR3 DNA reads as TGTGCCAGCAGCGTAGAGGCGGGCCGAAGCACAGATACGCAGTATTTT. The encoded protein is CASSVEAGRSTDTQYF.